Listed here are 9 T cell receptor beta chains from one sample, sequenced in a study of vaccination effects on CD4 cells after COVID-19. Pools of viral peptides were used by the ViraFEST assay to expand antigen-specific CD4+ T cells ahead of sequencing. After more than 8 days in culture, the CD4+ T cells were isolated. Among the vaccine recipients, none had a prior SARS-CoV-2 infection, and nucleocapsid antibodies were negative. These TCRs are of unknown antigen specificity. TCRdb keeps only in-frame clones here, not all; method: immunoSEQ multiplex PCR. The data hold tens of thousands of clones, with approximately 70% observed a single time. Material: CD4+ T cells from PBMCs cultured with HCoV-NL63 spike peptides, obtained before COVID-19 vaccination. These receptors all come from a human donor who received a COVID-19 vaccine.

This sequence joins TRBV6-5 and TRBJ2-5; 10 bases map to TRBD2. CDR1 is MNHEY and CDR2 is SVGAGI in the germline V gene. V trimming: 6 bases; J trimming: 5 bases; junction bases outside the gene matches: 3. This CDR3 comprises 13 residues. The CDR3 spells CASRTSGLETQYF. As DNA, the CDR3 is TGTGCCAGCAGGACTAGCGGGTTGGAGACCCAGTACTTC.

A few counts support this clone. The V call is TRBV7-9, the J call TRBJ1-5; D unresolved. CDR3 length equals 13 residues. V lost 2 bases and J 6 bases, leaving 8 bases between the germline ends. From germline, CDR1 is SEHNR and CDR2 FQNEAQ (reference sequence). CDR3 loop: CASSLYHGQPQHF. The CDR3 DNA reads TGTGCCAGCAGCTTATACCACGGTCAGCCCCAGCATTTT.

This clone has more than one count but fewer than ten. J is TRBJ2-2 and V is TRBV27; D gene uncertain. The CDR3 has 12 amino acids. Germline CDR1 MNHEY, CDR2 SMNVEV (reference sequence). The ends were cut back, 3 bases at V and 5 bases at J, with 4 bases in the middle. CDR3 coding DNA: TGTGCCAGCAGTTTCTGGACCGGGGAGCTGTTTTTT. This gives the protein CASSFWTGELFF.

V is TRBV11-3 and J is TRBJ1-1; the D is unclear. In germline, CDR1 is SGHNT, CDR2 YENEEA. The CDR3 contains 13 residues. The V gene lost 0 bases and the J gene lost 5 bases, with 7 bases spanning the gap. The CDR3 is CASSLDRRTEAFF. DNA of the CDR3: TGTGCCAGCAGCTTAGATCGTCGGACTGAAGCTTTCTTT.

The V gene is TRBV15, the J gene TRBJ2-1; D possibly corresponds to TRBD1 (6 bases). Germline V gene lookup returns CDR1 LNHNV and CDR2 YYDKDF (reference sequence). The CDR3 consists of 18 residues. Trimming shortened V by 0 bases and J by 6 bases, and 21 bases separated the two germline ends. The CDR3 nucleotides are TGTGCCACCAGCAGAGAAGGGGGAGAAACAGGCCTGGGCAATGAGCAGTTCTTC. Residues: CATSREGGETGLGNEQFF.

The chain joins TRBV19 to TRBJ1-2; TRBD1 matches at 7 bases. The CDR3 extends over 15 amino acids. From germline, CDR1 is LNHDA and CDR2 SQIVND (reference sequence). With V trimmed by 5 bases and J by 4 bases, 10 bases remained unmatched. The CDR3 nucleotides read TGTGCCAGTAGTCCTCAGACAGGGCCATCCTATGGCTACACCTTC. Protein sequence: CASSPQTGPSYGYTF.

The chain is built from TRBV6-1 and TRBJ2-2; TRBD1 might be the D (5 bases). Germline assignment: CDR1 MNHNS and CDR2 SASEGT. The ends were cut back, 3 bases at V and 4 bases at J, with 9 bases in the middle. This CDR3 comprises 14 residues. CDR3 DNA: TGTGCCAGCAGTGAGGGGCAGGGCACCGGGGAGCTGTTTTTT. It encodes CASSEGQGTGELFF.

The CDR3 spells CASSPQQDAGYEQYF. The DNA for the CDR3 is TGTGCCAGCTCCCCCCAACAGGACGCGGGCTACGAGCAGTACTTC. This sequence joins TRBV18 and TRBJ2-7; D is perhaps TRBD1 or TRBD2 (5 bases each). This CDR3 spans 15 amino acids. The germline V and J ends were trimmed by 6 bases and 3 bases, with 18 bases remaining between them. In germline, CDR1 is KGHSH, CDR2 LQKENI.

This clone was observed a single time. The chain joins TRBV15 to TRBJ2-7, with no clear D. V lost 0 bases to trimming and J lost 3 bases, with 12 bases between them. The length of the CDR3 is 15 residues. Per the germline V gene, CDR1 is LNHNV and CDR2 is YYDKDF (reference sequence). The CDR3 DNA sequence: TGTGCCACCAGCAGAGATCCCCTACTTGGCTACGAGCAGTACTTC. Residues: CATSRDPLLGYEQYF.